A single TCR beta chain is shown here with its context. What it recognizes is unknown. Data came from immunoSEQ multiplex PCR; TCRdb stores just in-frame clones and leaves some out. The sample consists of 4,000 to 5,000 clones, roughly 80% of them appearing once. The V and J ends lost 2 bases and 1 base, in that order; junction bases with no gene match: 8. Looked up from germline, CDR1 is SGHAT and CDR2 is FQNNGV. CDR3 length equals 19 residues. Resections took place in Japan or China from about 2013 to 2018. The data derive from a study of immune evolution from preneoplasia to lung adenocarcinoma. General study results and limits: Normal lung had highest clonality; later lesions appeared denser, more diverse.

This sequence was found in a donor of 70 years or more with lung adenocarcinoma. Sequencing was done on a sample of FFPE adjacent normal lung tissue. This chain connects TRBV11-2 to TRBJ2-3; 14 nucleotides align to TRBD2. CDR3 protein: CASSLRFPTSGRGTDTQYF. The CDR3 DNA reads as TGTGCCAGCAGCTTACGATTTCCGACTAGCGGGAGGGGCACAGATACGCAGTATTTT.